The source of this T cell receptor beta chain is a study of human T cells and chemical hapten exposure. Study information: Small pooled library volume differences chiefly drove per-sample TCR yield variation.

Germline CDR1 SGHTA, CDR2 FQGTGA. This CDR3 region has 15 residues. Trimming shortened V by 6 bases and J by 0 bases, and 12 bases separated the two germline ends. Time point meaning: pre-sensitization, week 0. The treatment: therapeutic diphenylcyclopropenone sensitization with weekly scalp DPC. Donation of samples came from alopecia patients who were 18 to 70 years old and suitable for DPC. This clonotype was picked up many times. TCRdb ran MiXCR on the RACE reads and lists one entry per CDR3 protein. Of about 120,000 distinct CDR3 sequences listed, roughly 14% are singletons. The V call is TRBV7-3, the J call TRBJ1-3; maybe TRBD1 (6 bases). The TCR was taken from a woman aged 18-29 years with alopecia areata. Some clones in this sample may be carry-over from other donors' samples. Sample: whole blood, taken in connection with sensitization to the hapten diphenylcyclopropenone (DPC). CDR3 in amino acids: CASRSRGASGNTIYF. CDR3 nucleotide sequence: TGTGCCAGCAGATCGAGGGGGGCCTCTGGAAACACCATATATTTT.